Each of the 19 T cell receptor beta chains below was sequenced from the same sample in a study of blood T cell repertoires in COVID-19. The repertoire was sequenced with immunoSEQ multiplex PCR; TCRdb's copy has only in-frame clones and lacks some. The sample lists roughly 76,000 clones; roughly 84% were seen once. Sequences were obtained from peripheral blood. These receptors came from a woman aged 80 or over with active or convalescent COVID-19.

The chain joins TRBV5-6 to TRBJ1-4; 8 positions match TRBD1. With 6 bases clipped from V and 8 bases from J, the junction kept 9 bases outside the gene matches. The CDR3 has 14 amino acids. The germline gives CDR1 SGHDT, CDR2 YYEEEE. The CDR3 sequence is CASNLQGAGEKLFF. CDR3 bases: TGTGCCAGCAATCTCCAGGGGGCAGGGGAAAAACTGTTTTTT.

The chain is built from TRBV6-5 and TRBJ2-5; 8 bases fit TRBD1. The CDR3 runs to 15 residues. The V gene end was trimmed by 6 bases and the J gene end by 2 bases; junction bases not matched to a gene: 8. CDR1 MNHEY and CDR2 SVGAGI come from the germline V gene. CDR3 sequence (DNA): TGTGCCAGCAGCTATCCAGGGACAGGACAAGAGACCCAGTACTTC. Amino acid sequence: CASSYPGTGQETQYF.

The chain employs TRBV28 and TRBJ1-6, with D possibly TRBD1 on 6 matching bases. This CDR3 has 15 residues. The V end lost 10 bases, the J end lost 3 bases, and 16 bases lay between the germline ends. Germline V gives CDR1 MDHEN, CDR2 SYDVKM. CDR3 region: CATLQGGGYNSPLHF. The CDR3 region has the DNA TGTGCCACCTTACAGGGCGGAGGCTATAATTCACCCCTCCACTTT. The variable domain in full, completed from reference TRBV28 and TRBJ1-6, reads DVKVTQSSRYLVKRTGEKVFLECVQDMDHENMFWYRQDPGLGLRLIYFSYDVKMKEKGDIPEGYSVSREKKERFSLILESASTNQTSMYLCATLQGGGYNSPLHFGNGTRLTVT.

CDR3 loop: CAISEYLEQFF. Here the CDR3 DNA reads TGTGCCATCAGTGAGTATCTTGAGCAGTTCTTC. This chain uses TRBV10-3 with TRBJ2-1; D remains ambiguous. Germline CDR1 reads ENHRY; CDR2 reads SYGVKD. CDR3 length equals 11 residues. The ends were cut back, 1 base at V and 9 bases at J, with 4 bases in the middle.

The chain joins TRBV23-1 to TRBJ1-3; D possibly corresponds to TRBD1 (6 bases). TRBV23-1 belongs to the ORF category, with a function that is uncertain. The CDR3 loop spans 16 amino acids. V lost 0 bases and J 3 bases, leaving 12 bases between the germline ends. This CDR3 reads CASSQSWGHIGNTIYF. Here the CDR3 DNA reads TGCGCCAGCAGTCAATCCTGGGGGCACATTGGAAACACCATATATTTT.

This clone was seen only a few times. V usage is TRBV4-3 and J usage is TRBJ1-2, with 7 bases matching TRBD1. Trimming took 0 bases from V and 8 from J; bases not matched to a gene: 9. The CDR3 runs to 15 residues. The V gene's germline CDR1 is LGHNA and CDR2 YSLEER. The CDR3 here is CASSQDGRQGDGYTF. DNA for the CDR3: TGCGCCAGCAGCCAAGATGGTCGACAGGGTGACGGCTACACCTTC.

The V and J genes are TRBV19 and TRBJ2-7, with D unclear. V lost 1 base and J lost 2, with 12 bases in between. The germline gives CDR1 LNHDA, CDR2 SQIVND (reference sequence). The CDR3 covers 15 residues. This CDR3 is CASSIVTVSPYEQYF. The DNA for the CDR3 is TGTGCCAGTAGTATAGTTACAGTCTCCCCCTACGAGCAGTACTTC. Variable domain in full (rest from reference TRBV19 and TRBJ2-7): DGGITQSPKYLFRKEGQNVTLSCEQNLNHDAMYWYRQDPGQGLRLIYYSQIVNDFQKGDIAEGYSVSREKKESFPLTVTSAQKNPTAFYLCASSIVTVSPYEQYFGPGTRLTVT.

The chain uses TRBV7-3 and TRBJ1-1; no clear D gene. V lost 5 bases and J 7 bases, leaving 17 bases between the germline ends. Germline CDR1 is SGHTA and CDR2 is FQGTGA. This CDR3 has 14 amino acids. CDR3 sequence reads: CASSPSGRADEAFF. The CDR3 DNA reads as TGTGCCAGCAGCCCATCGGGGAGGGCTGATGAAGCTTTCTTT.

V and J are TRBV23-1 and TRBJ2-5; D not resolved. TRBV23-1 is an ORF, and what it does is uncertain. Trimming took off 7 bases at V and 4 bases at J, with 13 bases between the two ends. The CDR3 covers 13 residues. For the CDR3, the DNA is TGCGCCAGCACGGCGGCTGATCGAGAGACCCAGTACTTC. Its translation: CASTAADRETQYF.

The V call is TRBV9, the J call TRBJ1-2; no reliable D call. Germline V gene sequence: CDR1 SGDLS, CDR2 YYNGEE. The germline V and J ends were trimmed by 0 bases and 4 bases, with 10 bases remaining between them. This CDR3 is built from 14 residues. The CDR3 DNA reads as TGTGCCAGCAGCGTAGGCGTCATCCCCTATGGCTACACCTTC. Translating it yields CASSVGVIPYGYTF.

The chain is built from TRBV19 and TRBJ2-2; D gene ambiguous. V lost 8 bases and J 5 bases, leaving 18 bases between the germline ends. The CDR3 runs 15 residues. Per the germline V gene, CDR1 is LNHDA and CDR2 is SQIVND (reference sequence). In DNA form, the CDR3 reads TGTGCCAGTCGGCATATGAGACTTGGGACCGGGGAGCTGTTTTTT. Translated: CASRHMRLGTGELFF.

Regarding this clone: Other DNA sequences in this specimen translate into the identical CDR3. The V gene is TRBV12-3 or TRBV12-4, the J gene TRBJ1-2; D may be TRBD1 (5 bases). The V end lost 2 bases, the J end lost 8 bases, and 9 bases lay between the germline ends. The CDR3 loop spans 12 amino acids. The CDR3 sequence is CASSLRGDGYTF. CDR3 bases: TGTGCCAGCAGTTTACGGGGGGACGGCTACACCTTC.

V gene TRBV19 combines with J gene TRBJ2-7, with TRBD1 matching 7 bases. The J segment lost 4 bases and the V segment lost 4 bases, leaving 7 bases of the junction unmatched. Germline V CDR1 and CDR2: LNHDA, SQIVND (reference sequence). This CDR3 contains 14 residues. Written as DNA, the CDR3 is TGTGCCAGTAGTACCGACAGGGTTGGTTACGAGCAGTACTTC. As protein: CASSTDRVGYEQYF. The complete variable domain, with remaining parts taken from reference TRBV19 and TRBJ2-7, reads DGGITQSPKYLFRKEGQNVTLSCEQNLNHDAMYWYRQDPGQGLRLIYYSQIVNDFQKGDIAEGYSVSREKKESFPLTVTSAQKNPTAFYLCASSTDRVGYEQYFGPGTRLTVT.

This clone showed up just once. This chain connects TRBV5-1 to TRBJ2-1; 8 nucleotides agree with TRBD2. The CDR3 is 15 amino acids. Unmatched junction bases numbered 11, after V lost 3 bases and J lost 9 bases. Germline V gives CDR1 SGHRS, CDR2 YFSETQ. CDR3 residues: CASSWNGGVNGEQFF. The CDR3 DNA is TGCGCCAGCAGCTGGAACGGGGGGGTAAATGGTGAGCAGTTCTTC.

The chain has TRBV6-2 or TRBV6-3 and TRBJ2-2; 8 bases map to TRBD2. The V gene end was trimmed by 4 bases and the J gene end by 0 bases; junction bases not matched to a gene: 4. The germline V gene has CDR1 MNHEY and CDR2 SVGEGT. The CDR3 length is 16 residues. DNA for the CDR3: TGTGCCAGCAGTTTTTGGCGGGGGGCGAACACCGGGGAGCTGTTTTTT. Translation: CASSFWRGANTGELFF.

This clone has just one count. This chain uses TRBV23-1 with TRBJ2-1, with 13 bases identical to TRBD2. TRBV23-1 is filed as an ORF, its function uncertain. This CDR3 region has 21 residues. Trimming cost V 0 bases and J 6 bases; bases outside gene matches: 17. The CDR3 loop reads CASSQSGRSGLAGERPNEQFF. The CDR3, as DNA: TGCGCCAGCAGTCAATCAGGCCGATCCGGACTAGCGGGGGAGAGACCCAATGAGCAGTTCTTC.

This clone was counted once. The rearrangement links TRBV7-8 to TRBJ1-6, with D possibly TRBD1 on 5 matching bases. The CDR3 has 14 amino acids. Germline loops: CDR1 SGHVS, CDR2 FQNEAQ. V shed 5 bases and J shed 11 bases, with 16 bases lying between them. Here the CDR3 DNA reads TGTGCCAGCAGCGCCGGGACTGAGGGAACACCCCTCCACTTT. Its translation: CASSAGTEGTPLHF. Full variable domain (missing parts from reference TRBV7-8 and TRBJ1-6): GAGVSQSPRYKVAKRGQDVALRCDPISGHVSLFWYQQALGQGPEFLTYFQNEAQLDKSGLPSDRFFAERPEGSVSTLKIQRTQQEDSAVYLCASSAGTEGTPLHFGNGTRLTVT.

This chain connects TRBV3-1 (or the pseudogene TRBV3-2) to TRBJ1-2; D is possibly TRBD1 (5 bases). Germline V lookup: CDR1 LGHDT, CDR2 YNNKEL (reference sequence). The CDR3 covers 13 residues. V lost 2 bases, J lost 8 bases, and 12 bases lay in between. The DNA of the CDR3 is TGTGCCAGCAGCCAATCAGGGTCTGAGGGCTACACCTTC. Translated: CASSQSGSEGYTF.

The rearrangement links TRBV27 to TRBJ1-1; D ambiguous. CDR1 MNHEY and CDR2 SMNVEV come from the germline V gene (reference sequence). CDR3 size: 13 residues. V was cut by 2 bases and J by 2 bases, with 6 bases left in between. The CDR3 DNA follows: TGTGCCAGCAGTTTAAAGACAAACACTGAAGCTTTCTTT. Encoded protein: CASSLKTNTEAFF.